Listed here are 4 T cell receptor beta chains from one sample, sequenced in a study of cytomegalovirus exposure and HLA in healthy donors. The PCR employed 60 Vbeta primers together with 13 Jbeta primers. This table comes from immunoSEQ multiplex PCR, and its TCRdb copy is limited to in-frame clones, with some not included. Altogether some 130,000 clones are present, approximately 82% being singletons, with the ten largest covering 2.7%. Sequenced input: PBMCs. All receptors derive from a boy younger than 10 in good health and CMV-seronegative.

The chain couples TRBV18 to TRBJ1-6; D may be TRBD1 (5 bases). The length of the CDR3 is 14 residues. The V end was cut by 6 bases, the J end by 8 bases, with 14 bases between. Germline CDR1 is KGHSH and CDR2 is LQKENI. The CDR3 DNA is TGTGCCAGCTCCCTTGGGGCAGGAGATTCACCCCTCCACTTT. Protein: CASSLGAGDSPLHF.

The J gene is TRBJ1-5, the V gene TRBV19; possible D gene TRBD1, 5 bases. V was trimmed by 5 bases and J by 3 bases, leaving 8 bases between them. The CDR3 spans 13 residues. The germline V gene encodes CDR1 LNHDA and CDR2 SQIVND (reference sequence). The CDR3 reads CASSSRANQPQHF. In nucleotides, the CDR3 is TGTGCCAGTAGTTCCAGGGCCAATCAGCCCCAGCATTTT.

The DNA of the CDR3 is TGTGCCAGCACCCTCCGGGGCACCGGGGAGCTGTTTTTT. Protein product: CASTLRGTGELFF. The V gene is TRBV2, the J gene TRBJ2-2; possibly TRBD2 for D (5 bases). Trimming removed 7 bases from V and 4 bases from J, with 10 bases in between. The CDR3 is made up of 13 amino acids. CDR1 and CDR2 (germline): SNHLY, FYNNEI.

V is TRBV6-1 and J is TRBJ1-2; TRBD1 agrees at 8 bases. The CDR3 is 12 residues long. Germline loops: CDR1 MNHNS, CDR2 SASEGT. Trimming cost V 7 bases and J 7 bases; bases outside gene matches: 5. The CDR3 reads CASTQGARGYTF. The CDR3 DNA reads TGTGCCAGCACCCAGGGGGCGCGTGGCTACACCTTC.